These T cell receptor beta chains were read from a single sample in a study of vaccination effects on CD4 cells after COVID-19. TCRdb's copy holds only in-frame clones and misses some; the assay was immunoSEQ multiplex PCR. This sample has around 49,000 clones, with 60% to 75% found just once. Their target antigens are unknown. The starting material was CD4+ T cells from PBMCs cultured with a peptide pool, obtained before COVID-19 vaccination. These receptors all stem from a human donor who had a prior SARS-CoV-2 infection. CDR3s include the opening cysteine and the closing phenylalanine or tryptophan.

cdr3_length v_call cdr3_aa
17 TRBV7-8 CASSLTDGDRTNQPQHF
15 TRBV10-3 CAISETGGYDYGYTF
14 TRBV6-5 CASRGTALPETQYF
16 TRBV30 CAWIQFGRGGVDTQYF
18 TRBV6-2/TRBV6-3 CASSTPLFRDRGPGELFF
17 TRBV19 CASSIDVVQAPNEKLFF
13 TRBV5-1 CASSPQQGGEQYF
15 TRBV5-1 CASSLGGGVTYEQYF
14 TRBV30 CAWRTDRGPYEQYF
14 TRBV3-1/TRBV3-2 CASSQSWGGNEQYF
17 TRBV5-1 CASSLAGASGQTDTQYF
17 TRBV5-1 CASSFLGVSGGANVLTF
12 TRBV3-1/TRBV3-2 CASSPGPGELFF
13 TRBV6-5 CASSERVQETQYF
14 TRBV24-1 CATSDFERNYGYTF
13 TRBV2 CASSEDLSDEQYF
21 TRBV7-3 CASSLRGEEGQGAPGANVLTF
15 TRBV27 CASSHKPHEGDTQYF
14 TRBV4-2 CASSQLENWPPQYF
18 TRBV5-6 CASSPGGLAGGPYNEQFF
15 TRBV19 CASSIRSGIGSPLHF
13 TRBV30 CAWSVRGAEKLFF
14 TRBV2 CASSHSGFTGELFF
16 TRBV6-1 CASSEPRSLRRPKAFF
15 TRBV5-4 CASSPGSSHNYGYTF
14 TRBV5-1 CASSLREYTDTQYF
15 TRBV18 CASSLNIRQDTEAFF
13 TRBV4-1 CASSTRQAAEAFF
11 TRBV7-2 CASSRLREQYF
13 TRBV2 CASSVVWGETQYF
16 TRBV15 CATSQLRGASNYGYTF
13 TRBV6-1 CASSEVGVYGYTF
13 TRBV7-3 CASSRGSADTQYF
15 TRBV7-2 CASSVTSAFTDTQYF
15 TRBV24-1 CATSPTGTDTDTQYF
14 TRBV2 CASSGDRGKGEQYF
14 TRBV5-1 CASSLGRSADTQYF
18 TRBV10-3 CAINGGWGTGPNTGELFF
13 TRBV5-1 CASSSSLKEIAFF